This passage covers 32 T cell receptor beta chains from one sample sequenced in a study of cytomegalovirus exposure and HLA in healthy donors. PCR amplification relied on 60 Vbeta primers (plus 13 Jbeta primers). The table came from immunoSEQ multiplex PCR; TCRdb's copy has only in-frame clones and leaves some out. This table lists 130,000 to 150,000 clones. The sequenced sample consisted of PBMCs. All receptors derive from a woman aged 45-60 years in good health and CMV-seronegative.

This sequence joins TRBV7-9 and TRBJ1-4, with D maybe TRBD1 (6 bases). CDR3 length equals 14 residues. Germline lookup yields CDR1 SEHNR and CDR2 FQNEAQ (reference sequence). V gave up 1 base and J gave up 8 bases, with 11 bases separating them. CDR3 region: CASSLGGPNEKLFF. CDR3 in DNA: TGTGCCAGCAGCTTAGGGGGGCCGAACGAAAAACTGTTTTTT.

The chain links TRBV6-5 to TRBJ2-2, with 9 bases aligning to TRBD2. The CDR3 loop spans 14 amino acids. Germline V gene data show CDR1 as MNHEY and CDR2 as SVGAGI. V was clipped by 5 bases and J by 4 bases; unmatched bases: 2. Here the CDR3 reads CASSTSGPTGELFF. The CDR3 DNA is TGTGCCAGCAGTACTAGCGGGCCCACCGGGGAGCTGTTTTTT.

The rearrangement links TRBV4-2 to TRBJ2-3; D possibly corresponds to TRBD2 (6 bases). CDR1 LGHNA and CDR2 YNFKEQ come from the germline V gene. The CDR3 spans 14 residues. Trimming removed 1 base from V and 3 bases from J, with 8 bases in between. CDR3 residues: CASSQGTNTDTQYF. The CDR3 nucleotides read TGTGCCAGCAGCCAAGGGACTAATACAGATACGCAGTATTTT.

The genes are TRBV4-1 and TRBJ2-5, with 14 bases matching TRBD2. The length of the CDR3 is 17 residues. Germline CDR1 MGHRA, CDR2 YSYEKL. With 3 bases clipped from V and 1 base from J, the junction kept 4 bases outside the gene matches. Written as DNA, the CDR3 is TGCGCCAGCAGCCAGGGGACTAGCGGGGGCTCCCAAGAGACCCAGTACTTC. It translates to CASSQGTSGGSQETQYF.

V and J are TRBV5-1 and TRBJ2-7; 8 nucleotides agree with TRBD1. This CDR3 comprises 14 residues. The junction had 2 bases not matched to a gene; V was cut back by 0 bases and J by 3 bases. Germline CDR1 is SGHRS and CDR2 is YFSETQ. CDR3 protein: CASSLGQGIYEQYF. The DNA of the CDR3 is TGCGCCAGCAGCTTGGGACAGGGGATCTACGAGCAGTACTTC. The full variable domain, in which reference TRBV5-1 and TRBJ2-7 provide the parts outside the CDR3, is KAGVTQTPRYLIKTRGQQVTLSCSPISGHRSVSWYQQTPGQGLQFLFEYFSETQRNKGNFPGRFSGRQFSNSRSEMNVSTLELGDSALYLCASSLGQGIYEQYFGPGTRLTVT.

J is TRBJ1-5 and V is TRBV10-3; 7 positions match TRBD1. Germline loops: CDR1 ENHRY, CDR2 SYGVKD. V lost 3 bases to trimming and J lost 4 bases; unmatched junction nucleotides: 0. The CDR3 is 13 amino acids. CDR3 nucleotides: TGTGCCATCAGTGAACAGGGGAATCAGCCCCAGCATTTT. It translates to CAISEQGNQPQHF.

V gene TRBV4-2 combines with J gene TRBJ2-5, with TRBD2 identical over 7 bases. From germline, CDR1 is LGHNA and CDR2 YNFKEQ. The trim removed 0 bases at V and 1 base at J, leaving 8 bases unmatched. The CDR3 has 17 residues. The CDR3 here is CASSQDPSGGLQETQYF. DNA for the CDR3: TGTGCCAGCAGCCAAGATCCTAGCGGAGGACTCCAAGAGACCCAGTACTTC.

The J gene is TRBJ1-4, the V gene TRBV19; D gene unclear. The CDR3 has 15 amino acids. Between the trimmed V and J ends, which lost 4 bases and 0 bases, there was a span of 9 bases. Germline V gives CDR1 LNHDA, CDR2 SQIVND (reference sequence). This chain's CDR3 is CASSKVSATNEKLFF. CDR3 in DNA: TGTGCCAGTAGTAAAGTCAGTGCAACTAATGAAAAACTGTTTTTT.

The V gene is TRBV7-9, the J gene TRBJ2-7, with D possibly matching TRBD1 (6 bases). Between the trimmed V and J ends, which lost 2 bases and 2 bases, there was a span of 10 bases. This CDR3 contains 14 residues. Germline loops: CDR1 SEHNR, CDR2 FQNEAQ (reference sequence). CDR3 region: CASSLRDTTYEQYF. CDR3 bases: TGTGCCAGCAGCTTAAGGGACACTACCTACGAGCAGTACTTC.

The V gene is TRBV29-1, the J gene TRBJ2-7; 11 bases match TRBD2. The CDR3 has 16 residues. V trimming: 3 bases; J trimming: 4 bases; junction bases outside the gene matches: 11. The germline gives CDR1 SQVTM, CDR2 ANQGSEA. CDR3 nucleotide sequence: TGCAGCGTTGAGGGGACGGGGACTAGCGGAACTTACGAGCAGTACTTC. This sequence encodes CSVEGTGTSGTYEQYF.

CDR3 sequence: CATSRDQAAEGNQPQHF. CDR3 DNA: TGTGCCACCAGCAGAGATCAAGCCGCGGAGGGCAATCAGCCCCAGCATTTT. The chain joins TRBV15 to TRBJ1-5; D is uncertain. Deletions cut 0 bases from V and 2 bases from J, with 14 bases between. Germline V gene data show CDR1 as LNHNV and CDR2 as YYDKDF (reference sequence). CDR3 length: 17 amino acids. Looking up the rest from reference TRBV15 and TRBJ1-5 gives the full variable domain: DAMVIQNPRYQVTQFGKPVTLSCSQTLNHNVMYWYQQKSSQAPKLLFHYYDKDFNNEADTPDNFQSRRPNTSFCFLDIRSPGLGDTAMYLCATSRDQAAEGNQPQHFGDGTRLSIL.

CDR3 sequence: CASALGTSGMNNEQFF. The CDR3 DNA sequence: TGTGCTAGTGCCCTAGGGACTAGCGGGATGAACAATGAGCAGTTCTTC. The chain carries TRBV12-5 and TRBJ2-1, with 13 bases identical to TRBD2. Germline trimming cut 7 bases from V and 5 bases from J; bases unmatched to any gene: 8. CDR3 length: 16 amino acids. Germline-derived CDR1 and CDR2 are LGHNT and FRNRAP.

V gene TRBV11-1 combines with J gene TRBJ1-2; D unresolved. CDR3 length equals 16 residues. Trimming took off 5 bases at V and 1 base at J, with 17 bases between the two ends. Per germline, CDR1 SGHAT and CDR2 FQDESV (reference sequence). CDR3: CASSPEARRSNYGYTF. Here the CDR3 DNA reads TGTGCCAGCAGCCCGGAGGCCCGGAGAAGTAACTATGGCTACACCTTC.

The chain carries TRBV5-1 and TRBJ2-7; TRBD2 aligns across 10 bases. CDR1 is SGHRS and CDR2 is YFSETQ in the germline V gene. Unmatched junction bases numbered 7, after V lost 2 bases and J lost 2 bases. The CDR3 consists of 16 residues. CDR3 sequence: CASSFASGSVTYEQYF. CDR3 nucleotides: TGCGCCAGCAGCTTCGCTAGCGGGAGCGTCACCTACGAGCAGTACTTC.

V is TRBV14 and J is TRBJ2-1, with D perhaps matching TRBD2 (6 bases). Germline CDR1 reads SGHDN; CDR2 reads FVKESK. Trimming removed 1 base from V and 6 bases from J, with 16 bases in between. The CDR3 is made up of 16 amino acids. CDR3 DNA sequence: TGTGCCAGCAGCCAAGTCGGGAGCCCCTTCTCCAATGAGCAGTTCTTC. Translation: CASSQVGSPFSNEQFF.

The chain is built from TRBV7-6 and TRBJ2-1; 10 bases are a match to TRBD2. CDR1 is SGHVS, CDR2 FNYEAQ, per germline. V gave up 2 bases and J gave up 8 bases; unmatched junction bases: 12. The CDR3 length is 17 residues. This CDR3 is CASSLKPPSGSQDEQFF. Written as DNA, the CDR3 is TGTGCCAGCAGCTTAAAGCCGCCTAGCGGGAGTCAGGATGAGCAGTTCTTC.

CDR3 loop: CASSSGGLQETQYF. CDR3 DNA: TGTGCCAGCAGCTCGGGAGGGTTGCAAGAGACCCAGTACTTC. The rearrangement joins TRBV5-4 to TRBJ2-5; 8 bases agree with TRBD2. CDR1 and CDR2 (germline): SGHNT, YYREEE (reference sequence). This CDR3 has 14 residues. V was clipped by 3 bases and J by 2 bases; unmatched bases: 3. Filled out from reference TRBV5-4 and TRBJ2-5, the complete variable domain reads ETGVTQSPTHLIKTRGQQVTLRCSSQSGHNTVSWYQQALGQGPQFIFQYYREEENGRGNFPPRFSGLQFPNYSSELNVNALELDDSALYLCASSSGGLQETQYFGPGTRLLVL.

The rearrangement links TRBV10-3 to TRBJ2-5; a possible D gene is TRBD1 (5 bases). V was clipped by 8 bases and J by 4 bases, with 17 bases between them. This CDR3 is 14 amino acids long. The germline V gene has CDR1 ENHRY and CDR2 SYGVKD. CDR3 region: CAIGKGIFGETQYF. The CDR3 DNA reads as TGTGCCATCGGAAAGGGGATTTTCGGAGAGACCCAGTACTTC.

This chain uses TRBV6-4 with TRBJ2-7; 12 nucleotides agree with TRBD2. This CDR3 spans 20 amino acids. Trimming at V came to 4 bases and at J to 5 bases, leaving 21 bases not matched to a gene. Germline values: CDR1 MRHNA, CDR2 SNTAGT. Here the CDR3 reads CASSGRTGTLASGRADEQYF. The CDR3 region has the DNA TGTGCCAGCAGTGGACGAACAGGTACCCTCGCTAGCGGGAGGGCCGACGAGCAGTACTTC.

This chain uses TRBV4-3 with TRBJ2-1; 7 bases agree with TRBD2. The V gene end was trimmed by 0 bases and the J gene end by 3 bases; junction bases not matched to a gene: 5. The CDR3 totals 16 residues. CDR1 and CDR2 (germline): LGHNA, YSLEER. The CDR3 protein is CASSQDEVAGYNEQFF. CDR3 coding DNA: TGCGCCAGCAGCCAAGATGAGGTAGCGGGCTACAATGAGCAGTTCTTC.

CDR3 DNA: TGTGCCAGCAGCTACGGACAGGGTGTGGACTATGGCTACACCTTC. This gives the protein CASSYGQGVDYGYTF. This rearrangement joins TRBV11-3 to TRBJ1-2; 8 nucleotides align to TRBD1. The CDR3 is made up of 15 amino acids. With 4 bases clipped from V and 3 bases from J, the junction kept 7 bases outside the gene matches. Germline V gene lookup returns CDR1 SGHNT and CDR2 YENEEA. Looking up the rest from reference TRBV11-3 and TRBJ1-2 gives the full variable domain: EAGVVQSPRYKIIEKKQPVAFWCNPISGHNTLYWYLQNLGQGPELLIRYENEEAVDDSQLPKDRFSAERLKGVDSTLKIQPAELGDSAVYLCASSYGQGVDYGYTFGSGTRLTVV.

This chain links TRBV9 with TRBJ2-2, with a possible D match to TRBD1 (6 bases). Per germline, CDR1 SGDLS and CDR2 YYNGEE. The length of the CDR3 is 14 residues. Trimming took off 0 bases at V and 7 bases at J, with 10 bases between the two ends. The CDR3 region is CASSVVGAGGELFF. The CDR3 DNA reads TGTGCCAGCAGCGTAGTGGGGGCCGGCGGGGAGCTGTTTTTT.

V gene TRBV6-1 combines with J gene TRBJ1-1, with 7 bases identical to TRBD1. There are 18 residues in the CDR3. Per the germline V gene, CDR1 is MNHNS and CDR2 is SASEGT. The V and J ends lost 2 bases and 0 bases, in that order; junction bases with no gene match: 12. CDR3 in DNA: TGTGCCAGCAGTGAACCAACAGGGGTCCCTATTATGAACACTGAAGCTTTCTTT. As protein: CASSEPTGVPIMNTEAFF.

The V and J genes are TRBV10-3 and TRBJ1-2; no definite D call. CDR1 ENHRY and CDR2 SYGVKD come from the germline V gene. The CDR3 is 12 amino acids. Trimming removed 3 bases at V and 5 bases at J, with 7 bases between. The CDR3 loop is CAISDAEYGYTF. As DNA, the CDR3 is TGTGCCATCAGTGATGCAGAATATGGCTACACCTTC.

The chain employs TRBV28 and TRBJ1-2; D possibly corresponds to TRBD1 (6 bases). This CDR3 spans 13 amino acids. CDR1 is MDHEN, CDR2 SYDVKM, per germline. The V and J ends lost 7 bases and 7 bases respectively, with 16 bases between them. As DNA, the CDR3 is TGTGCCAGCACCGCGGACAGAGTTTCTGGCTACACCTTC. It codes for CASTADRVSGYTF.

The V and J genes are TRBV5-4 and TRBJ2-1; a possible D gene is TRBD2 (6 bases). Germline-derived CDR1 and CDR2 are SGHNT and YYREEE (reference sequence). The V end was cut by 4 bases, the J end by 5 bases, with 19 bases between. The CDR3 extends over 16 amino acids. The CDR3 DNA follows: TGTGCCAGCAGCAGGAGGGTTTTCCCCTCTGACAATGAGCAGTTCTTC. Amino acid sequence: CASSRRVFPSDNEQFF.

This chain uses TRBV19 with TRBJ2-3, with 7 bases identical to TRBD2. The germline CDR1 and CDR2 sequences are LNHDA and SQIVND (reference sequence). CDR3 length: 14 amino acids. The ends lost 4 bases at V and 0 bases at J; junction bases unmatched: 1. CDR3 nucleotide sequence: TGTGCCAGTAGTAAAGCGGGGAGCACAGATACGCAGTATTTT. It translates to CASSKAGSTDTQYF.

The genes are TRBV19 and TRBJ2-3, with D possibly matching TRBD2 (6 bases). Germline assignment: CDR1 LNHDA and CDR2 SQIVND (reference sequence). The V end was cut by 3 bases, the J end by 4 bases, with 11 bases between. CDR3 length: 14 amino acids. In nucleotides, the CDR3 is TGTGCCAGTAGTATGCGGCGGGGCGCAGATACGCAGTATTTT. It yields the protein CASSMRRGADTQYF.

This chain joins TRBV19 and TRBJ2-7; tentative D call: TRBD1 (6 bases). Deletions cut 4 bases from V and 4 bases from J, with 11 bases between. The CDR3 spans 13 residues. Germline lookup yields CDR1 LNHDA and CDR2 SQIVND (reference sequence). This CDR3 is CASSTTGTYEQYF. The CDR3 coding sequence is TGTGCCAGTAGTACCACCGGGACATACGAGCAGTACTTC.

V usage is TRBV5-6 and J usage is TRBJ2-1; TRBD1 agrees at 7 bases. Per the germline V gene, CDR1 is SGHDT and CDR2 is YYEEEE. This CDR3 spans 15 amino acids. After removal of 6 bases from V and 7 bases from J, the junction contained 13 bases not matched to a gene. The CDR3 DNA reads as TGTGCCAGCAACCTCCTGGAAGGGGGCCGAAATGAGCAGTTCTTC. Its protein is CASNLLEGGRNEQFF.

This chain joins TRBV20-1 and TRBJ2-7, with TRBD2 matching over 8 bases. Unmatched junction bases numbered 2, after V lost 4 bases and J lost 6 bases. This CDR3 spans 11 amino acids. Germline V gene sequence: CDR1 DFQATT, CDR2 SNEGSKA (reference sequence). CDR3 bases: TGCAGTGCTACGGGGGGGGCCGAGCAGTACTTC. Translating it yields CSATGGAEQYF.

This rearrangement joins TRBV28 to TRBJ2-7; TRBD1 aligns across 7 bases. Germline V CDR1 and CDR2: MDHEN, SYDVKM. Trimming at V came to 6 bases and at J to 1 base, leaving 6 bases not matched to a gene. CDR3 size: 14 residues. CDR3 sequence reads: CASSSTGYSYEQYF. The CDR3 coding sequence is TGTGCCAGCAGCTCGACAGGGTATTCCTACGAGCAGTACTTC.